This TCR beta chain was sequenced during a study of glioma-infiltrating T cells (dated by TCRdb to the mid-2010s). Notes on the research overall: The study sequenced TCR alpha- and beta-chain repertoires from glioma tissue, from non-neoplastic brain tissue and from matched peripheral blood mononuclear cells. Each tissue-infiltrating repertoire was compared with the same patient's peripheral blood repertoire to measure divergence between tissue and blood T-cell populations. The paired cohort was made up of three low-grade glioma patients, fewer than 10 primary glioblastoma patients and three non-glioma patients who contributed non-neoplastic brain tissue.

This clonotype was recorded many times. No antigen is known for it. No much larger clonotype is one base removed from it; base qualities were not supplied. At the junction V is shortened by 1 base and J by 2 bases, with 10 bases in between. Per the germline V gene (reference sequence), DFQATT is the CDR1 and SNEGSKA is the CDR2. The CDR3 has 14 amino acids, counting the end cysteine and phenylalanine. Only the CDR3 part of the read is kept: 42 bases, read in frame from the first base. Here is what the overall study found, with its caveats: Group comparisons were based on small numbers of patients: three non-neoplastic, three low-grade glioma and several glioblastoma patients. VJ-independent divergence between tissue and blood was below expectation in non-neoplastic patients but above expectation in all gliomas, especially low-grade gliomas. Very few CDR3 sequences were shared between tissue and blood, attributed to high CDR3 diversity and limited sampling.

TCR alpha and beta CDR3 regions were amplified with the iRepertoire nested amplicon-rescue multiplex PCR (arm-PCR) platform from RNA. One-step reverse transcription and amplification used roughly 95-400 ng of tissue mRNA or PBMC total RNA as input. Following bead purification, Illumina adapters were added by a secondary multiplex PCR, and libraries between 200 and 400 bp were gel-purified. Internal 6-nucleotide barcodes were carried by the libraries and were used for demultiplexing. Sequencing of the libraries was done on an Illumina MiSeq using 2x220 or 2x250 nucleotide paired-end reads. The published analysis was carried out like this. FLASH 1.2.11 was used to merge paired reads, and BWA-MEM then aligned the reads to the GRCh37 human genome before TRA and TRB reads were extracted. For V and J assignment, an IMGT-derived reference of cassette sequences and CDR3 motifs that included pseudogenes was used. Three-frame translation of reads was performed, and productive CDR3s were defined as those with a C...FGXG motif and no stop codons. Clonotypes were defined as unique combinations of V-J cassette pair and CDR3 amino acid sequence. Hamming distance filtering was applied to reads, with thresholds set by the sequence error rate of each sample in mapped regions. In-frame beta chains were kept once TCRdb had trimmed the public reads at Q25 with fastp and called clones with MiXCR. Entries that share a CDR3 protein sequence are merged under the most common genes and DNA. The V and J calls were not made by the authors but by TCRdb's processing. In all, the sample holds about 130,000 distinct CDR3 sequences, and around 25% of those were seen once. The ten largest clones add up to about 30% of the sample.

What was sequenced was glioma tissue, nonneoplastic brain tissue, or PBMCs (not recorded which). The chain couples TRBV20-1 to TRBJ2-3; D gene: possibly TRBD1, on 7 matching bases. The TCR originated in a human donor with low-grade glioma or glioblastoma, undergoing nonglioma brain surgery, or in good health (not recorded which). This receptor carries the CDR3 CSARARGATDTQYF. At the DNA level, the sequence is TGCAGTGCTAGAGCCAGGGGGGCCACAGATACGCAGTATTTT.